These 28 T cell receptor beta chains came from one sample sequenced in a study of OX40 agonist ivuxolimab in advanced cancers. Generated by immunoSEQ multiplex PCR, the TCRdb table keeps only in-frame clones and is missing some. The data show tens of thousands of clones, with roughly 88% seen just once and approximately 0.3% held by the top ten. Sequencing used CD4+ or CD8+ T cells sorted from blood, obtained in a trial of the OX40 agonist ivuxolimab. Source of these receptors: an adult with an advanced solid tumor such as melanoma, head and neck, liver or kidney cancer.

This clone has more than one count but fewer than ten. This rearrangement joins TRBV30 to TRBJ1-2, with 10 bases identical to TRBD1. Unmatched junction bases numbered 12, after V lost 7 bases and J lost 7 bases. CDR1 GTSNPN and CDR2 SVGIG come from the germline V gene (reference sequence). This CDR3 is built from 14 residues. The CDR3 spells CASPGQGILSGYTF. In DNA, the CDR3 is TGTGCCTCCCCGGGACAGGGGATATTAAGTGGCTACACCTTC. Full variable domain (rest looked up from reference TRBV30 and TRBJ1-2): SQTIHQWPATLVQPVGSPLSLECTVEGTSNPNLYWYRQAAGRGLQLLFYSVGIGQISSEVPQNLSASRPQDRQFILSSKKLLLSDSGFYLCASPGQGILSGYTFGSGTRLTVV.

This chain links TRBV29-1 with TRBJ2-2; 11 bases match TRBD1. This CDR3 region has 15 residues. CDR1 and CDR2 from the germline V gene are SQVTM and ANQGSEA. The junction had 6 bases not matched to a gene; V was cut back by 5 bases and J by 4 bases. The DNA of the CDR3 is TGCAGCGTTCGATCAGGGACAGGGGGCACCGGGGAGCTGTTTTTT. Translating it yields CSVRSGTGGTGELFF.

The chain employs TRBV11-1 and TRBJ2-7; D is possibly TRBD1 (5 bases). The V gene's germline CDR1 is SGHAT and CDR2 FQDESV (reference sequence). Trimming shortened V by 0 bases and J by 3 bases, and 12 bases separated the two germline ends. CDR3 length: 15 amino acids. CDR3 sequence: CASSLAQGIYYEQYF. As DNA, the CDR3 is TGTGCCAGCAGCTTAGCTCAGGGTATATACTACGAGCAGTACTTC.

Here the CDR3 reads CATSRDSLAGFNEQFF. CDR3 in DNA: TGTGCCACCAGCAGAGATTCACTAGCGGGGTTTAATGAGCAGTTCTTC. The chain carries TRBV15 and TRBJ2-1; TRBD2 agrees at 10 bases. The CDR3 covers 16 residues. Trimming cost V 0 bases and J 7 bases; bases outside gene matches: 6. Germline V gene data show CDR1 as LNHNV and CDR2 as YYDKDF (reference sequence).

V usage is TRBV7-2 and J usage is TRBJ1-3; D not certain. Germline values: CDR1 SGHTA, CDR2 FQGNSA. Between the trimmed V and J ends, which lost 1 base and 1 base, there was a span of 5 bases. This CDR3 is 14 amino acids long. In DNA form, the CDR3 reads TGTGCCAGCAGCTTAGAGGGATCTGGAAACACCATATATTTT. Encoded protein: CASSLEGSGNTIYF.

This clone was observed once. The V gene is TRBV6-5, the J gene TRBJ2-3; D remains unclear. Germline assignment: CDR1 MNHEY and CDR2 SVGAGI. The CDR3 spans 13 residues. Trimming shortened V by 4 bases and J by 0 bases, and 5 bases separated the two germline ends. DNA of the CDR3: TGTGCCAGCAGTTCCCCTAGCACAGATACGCAGTATTTT. Protein: CASSSPSTDTQYF.

This clone appeared a single time. The V and J genes are TRBV7-3 and TRBJ1-1; 8 bases map to TRBD1. CDR1 and CDR2 from the germline V gene are SGHTA and FQGTGA. The length of the CDR3 is 14 residues. The J segment lost 6 bases and the V segment lost 5 bases, leaving 8 bases of the junction unmatched. CDR3 DNA: TGTGCCAGCAGCCAAGGACAGGGACGCTCTGAAGCTTTCTTT. Translated: CASSQGQGRSEAFF. The full variable domain, completed using reference TRBV7-3 and TRBJ1-1, is GAGVSQTPSNKVTEKGKYVELRCDPISGHTALYWYRQSLGQGPEFLIYFQGTGAADDSGLPNDRFFAVRPEGSVSTLKIQRTERGDSAVYLCASSQGQGRSEAFFGQGTRLTVV.

This clone was counted between two and nine times. The gene calls are TRBV11-2 and TRBJ1-2; a possible D gene is TRBD1 (6 bases). With 3 bases removed from V and 2 bases from J, the gap between germline ends came to 10 bases. CDR3 size: 14 residues. Looked up from germline, CDR1 is SGHAT and CDR2 is FQNNGV. In DNA, the CDR3 is TGTGCCAGCAGCTTCACGGACAGCAACTATGGCTACACCTTC. Translating it yields CASSFTDSNYGYTF.

The rearrangement uses TRBV9 and TRBJ1-4; D is ambiguous. V gave up 0 bases and J gave up 3 bases, with 6 bases separating them. Germline V gene sequence: CDR1 SGDLS, CDR2 YYNGEE. CDR3 length equals 14 residues. Here the CDR3 reads CASSVGYANEKLFF. The CDR3 DNA follows: TGTGCCAGCAGCGTAGGGTACGCTAATGAAAAACTGTTTTTT.

This sequence joins TRBV5-1 and TRBJ2-5, with 8 nucleotides matching TRBD1. The V segment lost 3 bases and the J segment 5 bases; nucleotides outside the gene matches: 6. Germline V lookup: CDR1 SGHRS, CDR2 YFSETQ. The CDR3 contains 14 residues. In DNA, the CDR3 is TGCGCCAGCAGCTCCAGGGGGCGCATGGAGACCCAGTACTTC. The encoded protein is CASSSRGRMETQYF.

The chain employs TRBV6-6 and TRBJ1-2; D gene ambiguous. This CDR3 region has 13 residues. V was trimmed by 5 bases and J by 2 bases, leaving 9 bases between them. CDR1 and CDR2 (germline): MNHNY, SVGAGI (reference sequence). CDR3 region: CASSRAGNYGYTF. CDR3 coding DNA: TGTGCCAGCAGTAGGGCTGGAAACTATGGCTACACCTTC.

V is TRBV27 and J is TRBJ2-2, with D hard to call. Germline V gene sequence: CDR1 MNHEY, CDR2 SMNVEV (reference sequence). The V end lost 1 base, the J end lost 2 bases, and 5 bases lay between the germline ends. This CDR3 region has 14 residues. The CDR3 spells CASSLLPNTGELFF. The DNA for the CDR3 is TGTGCCAGCAGTTTATTACCTAACACCGGGGAGCTGTTTTTT.

This chain joins TRBV19 and TRBJ1-1; TRBD1 is a possible D gene (5 bases). The CDR3 loop spans 15 amino acids. V lost 3 bases and J lost 2, with 13 bases in between. The germline V gene has CDR1 LNHDA and CDR2 SQIVND (reference sequence). Here the CDR3 DNA reads TGTGCCAGTAGTATTCAAAGACAGAAAAACACTGAAGCTTTCTTT. Translated: CASSIQRQKNTEAFF.

This sequence joins TRBV6-5 and TRBJ2-7; the match to TRBD1 covers 7 bases. CDR1 and CDR2 (germline): MNHEY, SVGAGI. The trim removed 6 bases at V and 2 bases at J, leaving 4 bases unmatched. The CDR3 runs 13 residues. This CDR3 is CASRRTGTYEQYF. CDR3 nucleotide sequence: TGTGCCAGCAGAAGGACAGGCACCTACGAGCAGTACTTC.

This clone occurred once. The rearrangement joins TRBV7-2 to TRBJ2-3; D is uncertain. V shed 4 bases and J shed 5 bases, with 4 bases lying between them. Per germline, CDR1 SGHTA and CDR2 FQGNSA. The CDR3 is 11 amino acids. DNA of the CDR3: TGTGCCAGCAGCTCACTAGATACGCAGTATTTT. It translates to CASSSLDTQYF.

The chain combines TRBV6-6 with TRBJ2-5; 9 bases are shared with TRBD2. The length of the CDR3 is 16 residues. Germline V lookup: CDR1 MNHNY, CDR2 SVGAGI (reference sequence). V was clipped by 8 bases and J by 2 bases; unmatched bases: 12. The CDR3 protein is CASEGLAGYKQETQYF. CDR3 DNA sequence: TGTGCCAGCGAAGGGCTAGCGGGGTATAAACAAGAGACCCAGTACTTC.

The rearrangement uses TRBV2 and TRBJ2-1; D call uncertain. The CDR3 sequence is 11 residues long. Germline CDR1 and CDR2: SNHLY and FYNNEI. Between the trimmed V and J ends, which lost 2 bases and 8 bases, there was a span of 4 bases. The CDR3 is CASSERYEQFF. CDR3 nucleotides: TGTGCCAGCAGTGAACGGTATGAGCAGTTCTTC.

The rearrangement links TRBV15 to TRBJ2-2; D is uncertain. The CDR3 is made up of 13 amino acids. V lost 0 bases, J lost 7 bases, and 6 bases lay in between. Germline assignment: CDR1 LNHNV and CDR2 YYDKDF (reference sequence). DNA of the CDR3: TGTGCCACCAGCAGAGATTATAGCGGGGAGCTGTTTTTT. It specifies CATSRDYSGELFF.

The rearrangement links TRBV6-6 to TRBJ1-2; tentative D call: TRBD1 (6 bases). CDR3 length: 13 residues. CDR1 and CDR2 (germline): MNHNY, SVGAGI (reference sequence). With 4 bases removed from V and 8 bases from J, the gap between germline ends came to 14 bases. The CDR3 DNA follows: TGTGCCAGCAGTTTCCGGGACAAGGGCGGCTACACCTTC. Its protein is CASSFRDKGGYTF.

DNA for the CDR3: TGTGCCAGCAGCTTAGGGACAGGAAACACTGAAGCTTTCTTT. Translated, it gives CASSLGTGNTEAFF. The chain combines TRBV7-9 with TRBJ1-1, with 7 positions matching TRBD1. This CDR3 contains 14 residues. In germline, CDR1 is SEHNR, CDR2 FQNEAQ (reference sequence). J was trimmed by 2 bases and V by 1 base; bases with no gene match: 1.

The gene calls are TRBV27 and TRBJ1-6; D gene ambiguous. Germline V gene sequence: CDR1 MNHEY, CDR2 SMNVEV (reference sequence). There are 14 residues in the CDR3. Trimming stripped 6 bases from V and 7 bases from J, with 13 bases between. In DNA, the CDR3 is TGTGCCAGCAGCGTAGTCGGTGGGAATTCACCCCTCCACTTT. Its translation is CASSVVGGNSPLHF.

This clone was recorded a few times. This rearrangement joins TRBV7-2 to TRBJ2-1; TRBD2 agrees at 10 bases. CDR3 length: 15 amino acids. In germline, CDR1 is SGHTA, CDR2 FQGNSA. The V gene end was trimmed by 5 bases and the J gene end by 3 bases; junction bases not matched to a gene: 4. DNA of the CDR3: TGTGCCAGCAGCATTAGCGGGGGGATCTACAATGAGCAGTTCTTC. This codes for CASSISGGIYNEQFF.

The genes are TRBV6-5 and TRBJ1-3, with D possibly TRBD1 on 6 matching bases. Germline lookup yields CDR1 MNHEY and CDR2 SVGAGI. Trimming removed 7 bases at V and 4 bases at J, with 17 bases between. This CDR3 contains 15 residues. The CDR3 region is CASKLRQVPGNTIYF. Here the CDR3 DNA reads TGTGCCAGCAAACTCCGACAGGTTCCAGGAAACACCATATATTTT.

The J gene is TRBJ2-2, the V gene TRBV9; possible D gene TRBD2, 6 bases. V gave up 5 bases and J gave up 5 bases, with 16 bases separating them. This CDR3 is 15 amino acids long. CDR1 is SGDLS and CDR2 is YYNGEE in the germline V gene. The CDR3 coding sequence is TGTGCCAGCAGGACCGGGACTCCCTTAACCGGGGAGCTGTTTTTT. It codes for CASRTGTPLTGELFF. The full variable domain, in which reference TRBV9 and TRBJ2-2 provide the parts outside the CDR3, is DSGVTQTPKHLITATGQRVTLRCSPRSGDLSVYWYQQSLDQGLQFLIQYYNGEERAKGNILERFSAQQFPDLHSELNLSSLELGDSALYFCASRTGTPLTGELFFGEGSRLTVL.

V and J are TRBV6-5 and TRBJ1-5; D not resolved. The V end lost 6 bases, the J end lost 6 bases, and 9 bases lay between the germline ends. Per the germline V gene, CDR1 is MNHEY and CDR2 is SVGAGI. CDR3 length: 12 residues. CDR3 bases: TGTGCCAGCAGAGCGGACGGTCAGCCCCAGCATTTT. Protein: CASRADGQPQHF.

V gene TRBV7-8 combines with J gene TRBJ2-7; TRBD1 might be the D (6 bases). In germline, CDR1 is SGHVS, CDR2 FQNEAQ. The length of the CDR3 is 14 residues. V lost 2 bases and J lost 2, with 10 bases in between. The CDR3 here is CASSLQRTAYEQYF. The CDR3 DNA is TGTGCCAGCAGCTTACAGAGGACAGCCTACGAGCAGTACTTC.

This clone was counted a few times. CDR3: CASSLSYSNQPQHF. The CDR3, as DNA: TGTGCCAGCAGCCTTTCCTATAGCAATCAGCCCCAGCATTTT. V is TRBV9 and J is TRBJ1-5; D gene uncertain. The CDR3 spans 14 residues. Trimming stripped 4 bases from V and 0 bases from J, with 8 bases between. Germline V gene sequence: CDR1 SGDLS, CDR2 YYNGEE.

The V call is TRBV5-1, the J call TRBJ2-7, with a tentative D call TRBD1 (6 bases). The V end was cut by 1 base, the J end by 4 bases, with 9 bases between. This CDR3 comprises 13 residues. Germline CDR1 and CDR2: SGHRS and YFSETQ. The CDR3 coding sequence is TGCGCCAGCAGCTTGAACAGGGCTTACGAGCAGTACTTC. Its protein product is CASSLNRAYEQYF.